This TCR beta chain comes out of a study of CD8 T cells in Susac syndrome. Negative isolation yielded the CD8+ and CD4+ T cells, while FACS enriched the TEMRA cells. After extraction with the RNeasy kit, about 0.5 to 1 ug of the RNA was reverse transcribed using random hexamers. The CDR3 of TCR beta was amplified by immunoSEQ multiplex PCR across 54 Vbeta and 13 Jbeta. TCRdb passed the immunoSEQ multiplex PCR reads through MiXCR, listing each CDR3 protein once. The sample yields hundreds of thousands of distinct CDR3 sequences, 80% to 95% seen once. CDR3 size: 15 residues. Germline V gives CDR1 SGHDT, CDR2 YYEEEE. The V end was cut by 5 bases, the J end by 3 bases, with 18 bases between.

This TCR derives from a human donor with multiple sclerosis. The V and J genes are TRBV5-6 and TRBJ2-7, with D possibly TRBD2 on 5 matching bases. Sequenced input: CD8+ T cells from PBMCs. As DNA, the CDR3 is TGTGCCAGCAGTCTGAACCCAAGCGGCCACTACGAGCAGTACTTC. Translating gives CASSLNPSGHYEQYF.